Below, one T cell receptor (beta chain) is given with its context. The CDR3 sequence is 14 residues long. The germline V gene encodes CDR1 SNHLY and CDR2 FYNNEI. The V and J ends lost 7 bases and 0 bases respectively, with 10 bases between them. The data belong to a study of blood T cell repertoires in COVID-19. Study overall: Sources were T cells, B-cell-depleted T cells, or PBMCs; the material itself was cDNA or gDNA.

Using immunoSEQ multiplex PCR, the repertoire was profiled, and TCRdb retains in-frame clones only, with some absent. The sample carries 93,000 or so clones, over 75% recorded once. The chain uses TRBV2 and TRBJ1-5; D gene unclear. This receptor was obtained from a human donor in a cohort sampled during active or convalescent COVID-19. Sequences were obtained from peripheral blood. The CDR3 nucleotides read TGTGCCAGCAAGCGCACTGATAGCAATCAGCCCCAGCATTTT. Amino acid sequence: CASKRTDSNQPQHF.